This TCR beta chain is from a study of tumor-infiltrating lymphocytes in primary liver carcinoma. The study's findings and limits: Tumor-adjacent and tumor-blood pairs shared less of their repertoires than tumor region pairs shared.

In regard to this clonotype: Its target is unknown. The junction and the germline gene differ at one end; a read error may be behind it.

Germline DNA was extracted alongside blood RNA, which was obtained from unsorted whole blood. Blood samples of around 4 milliliters were drawn preoperatively. The CDR3 runs 16 residues. Germline loops: CDR1 SGHAT, CDR2 FQNNGV. TCR beta cDNA was prepared out of approximately 500 ng total RNA by means of a constant-region primer. Modified slightly, ARM-PCR produced TCR beta libraries over three nested multiplex PCR rounds. Both of the initial two PCR rounds ran for nine to ten cycles and employed TRBV1-TRBV30 forward primers alongside a C-beta reverse primer. One entry per CDR3 protein results from TCRdb running MiXCR on the multiplex PCR reads. The table records nearly 200,000 distinct CDR3 sequences, about 65% of them present only once.

The chain has TRBV11-2 and TRBJ2-7, with D tentatively TRBD1 or TRBD2 (6 bases each). The sequence was collected from a woman aged 60 to 75 with primary liver carcinoma and hepatitis B virus infection. Sequenced: peripheral blood. CDR3 nucleotides: TGTGCCAGCAACTTATTGTCGGGGGCAGGAAGCTACGGGCAGTACTTC. Residues: CASNLLSGAGSYGQYF. Full variable domain (missing parts from reference TRBV11-2 and TRBJ2-7): EAGVAQSPRYKIIEKRQSVAFWCNPISGHATLYWYQQILGQGPKLLIQFQNNGVVDDSQLPKDRFSAERLKGVDSTLKIQPAKLEDSAVYLCASNLLSGAGSYGQYFGPGTRLTVT.